This T cell receptor (beta chain) was found in a study of vaccination effects on CD4 cells after COVID-19. Only in-frame clones appear in the TCRdb table, and some are missing; sequencing was by immunoSEQ multiplex PCR. This table has 52,000 or so clones, roughly 70% appearing once. The CDR3 totals 15 residues. A note on this clone: The antigen remains unidentified.

ViraFEST assay sequencing came after antigen-specific CD4+ T cells were expanded with viral peptide pools. Upon completion of about eleven days in culture, CD4+ T cells were isolated. Vaccinated recipients, who were negative for nucleocapsid antibodies, had no history of SARS-CoV-2 infection. In culture with approximately 9.5 IU/ml IL-2 and 9 to 10 ug/ml peptides, PBMC were grown at two million per well. Cultures got half-medium changes with IL-2 on days 3 and 7. V and J are TRBV21-1 and TRBJ1-1. TRBV21-1 is described as a pseudogene. The sequence derives from a human donor who received a COVID-19 vaccine. Sequencing was performed on CD4+ T cells from PBMCs cultured with SARS-CoV-2 spike peptides, taken before COVID-19 vaccination. In nucleotides, the CDR3 is TGTGCCAGCAGCAAAGGGTACGGAAAGAACACTGAAGCTTTCTTT. This translates into CASSKGYGKNTEAFF.